This T cell receptor (beta chain) appears in the sequencing data of a study of identifying expanded T cells in peripheral blood. During the collection period, no donor immune events like infections were recorded. Study results and limitations: Variance in clone template counts between approximately two-week samples significantly increased with total template count across all healthy donors. Technical replicates showed roughly 1.2 changed clones; two weeks around 15; four weeks 19.

In the case of this clone: What it binds is unknown.

Clones were read by immunoSEQ multiplex PCR, and TCRdb kept only the in-frame ones, dropping some. The data hold approximately 110,000 clones, with around 89% observed a single time. The CDR3 is made up of 13 amino acids. The V and J ends lost 4 bases and 2 bases, in that order; junction bases with no gene match: 1. Germline V gene sequence: CDR1 MNHEY, CDR2 SVGAGI. The source is a person aged 18 to 75 in good health. The chain links TRBV6-5 to TRBJ2-7; 8 nucleotides agree with TRBD1. Sequences were obtained from blood. CDR3 nucleotides: TGTGCCAGCAGTTTGGACAGGGCCTACGAGCAGTACTTC. Its translation is CASSLDRAYEQYF.